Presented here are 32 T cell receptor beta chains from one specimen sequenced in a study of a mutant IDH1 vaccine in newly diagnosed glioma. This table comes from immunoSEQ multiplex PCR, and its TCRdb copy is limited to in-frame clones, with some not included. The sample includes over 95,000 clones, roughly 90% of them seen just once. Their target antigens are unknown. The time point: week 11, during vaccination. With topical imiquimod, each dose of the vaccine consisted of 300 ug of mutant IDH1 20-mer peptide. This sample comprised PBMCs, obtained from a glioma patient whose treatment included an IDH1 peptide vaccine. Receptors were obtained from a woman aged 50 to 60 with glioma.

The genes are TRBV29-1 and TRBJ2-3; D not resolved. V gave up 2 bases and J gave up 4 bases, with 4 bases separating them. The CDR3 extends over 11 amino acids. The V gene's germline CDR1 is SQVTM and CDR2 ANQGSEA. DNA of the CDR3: TGCAGCGTTGAAAACGCAGATACGCAGTATTTT. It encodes CSVENADTQYF.

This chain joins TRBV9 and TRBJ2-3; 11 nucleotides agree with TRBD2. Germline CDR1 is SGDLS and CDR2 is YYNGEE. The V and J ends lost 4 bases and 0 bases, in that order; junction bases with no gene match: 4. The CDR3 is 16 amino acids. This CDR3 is CASSPRLAGSTDTQYF. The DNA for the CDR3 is TGTGCCAGCAGCCCAAGACTAGCGGGAAGCACAGATACGCAGTATTTT.

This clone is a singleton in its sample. CDR3 sequence: CASRTGQGGQPQHF. The CDR3 DNA is TGTGCCAGCAGAACCGGACAGGGTGGTCAGCCCCAGCATTTT. The rearrangement joins TRBV2 to TRBJ1-5; 8 bases match TRBD1. The CDR3 contains 14 residues. The trim removed 6 bases at V and 6 bases at J, leaving 7 bases unmatched. Germline CDR1 SNHLY, CDR2 FYNNEI.

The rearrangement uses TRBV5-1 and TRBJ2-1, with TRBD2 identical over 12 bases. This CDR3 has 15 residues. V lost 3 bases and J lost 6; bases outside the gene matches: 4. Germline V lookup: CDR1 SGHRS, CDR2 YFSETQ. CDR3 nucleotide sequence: TGCGCCAGCAGCTCACGACTAGCGGGAGTCAATGAGCAGTTCTTC. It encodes CASSSRLAGVNEQFF.

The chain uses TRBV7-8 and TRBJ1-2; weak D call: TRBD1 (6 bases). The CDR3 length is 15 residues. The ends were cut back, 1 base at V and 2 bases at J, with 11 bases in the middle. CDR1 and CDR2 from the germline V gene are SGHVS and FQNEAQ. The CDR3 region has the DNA TGTGCCAGCAGCTTAGGGGGCCAGGGGAACTATGGCTACACCTTC. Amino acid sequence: CASSLGGQGNYGYTF.

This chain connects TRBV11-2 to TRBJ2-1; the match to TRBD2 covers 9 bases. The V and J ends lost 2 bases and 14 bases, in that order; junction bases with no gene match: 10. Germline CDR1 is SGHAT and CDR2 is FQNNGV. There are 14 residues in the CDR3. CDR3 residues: CASSLLAGGRVKFF. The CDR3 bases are TGTGCCAGCAGCTTACTGGCGGGAGGGCGCGTAAAGTTCTTC.

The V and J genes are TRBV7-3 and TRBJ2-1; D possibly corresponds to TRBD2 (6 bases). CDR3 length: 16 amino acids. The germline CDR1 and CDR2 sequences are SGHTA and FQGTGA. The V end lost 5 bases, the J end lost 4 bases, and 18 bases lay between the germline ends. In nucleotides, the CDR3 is TGTGCCAGCAGCCCCCTAGCGTCTCTGGGGTACAATGAGCAGTTCTTC. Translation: CASSPLASLGYNEQFF.

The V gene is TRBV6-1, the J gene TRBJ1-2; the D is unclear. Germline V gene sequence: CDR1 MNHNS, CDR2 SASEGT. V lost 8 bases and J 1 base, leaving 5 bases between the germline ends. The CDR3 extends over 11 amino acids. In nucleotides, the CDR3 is TGTGCCAGCGGGGTTAACTATGGCTACACCTTC. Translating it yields CASGVNYGYTF.

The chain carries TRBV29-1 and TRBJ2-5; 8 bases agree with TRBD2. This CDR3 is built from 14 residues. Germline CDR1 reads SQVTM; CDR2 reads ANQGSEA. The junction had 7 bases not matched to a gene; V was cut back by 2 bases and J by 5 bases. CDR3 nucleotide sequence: TGCAGCGTTGAATTGGTAGCGGGATCGGAGACCCAGTACTTC. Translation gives CSVELVAGSETQYF.

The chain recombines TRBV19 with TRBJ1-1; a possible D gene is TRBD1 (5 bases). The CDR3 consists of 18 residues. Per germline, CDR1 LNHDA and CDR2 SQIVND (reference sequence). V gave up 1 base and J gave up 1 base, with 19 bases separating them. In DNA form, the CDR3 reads TGTGCCAGTAGTATAGGTATGAGGGGAGGAGGGTCGAACACTGAAGCTTTCTTT. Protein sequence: CASSIGMRGGGSNTEAFF.

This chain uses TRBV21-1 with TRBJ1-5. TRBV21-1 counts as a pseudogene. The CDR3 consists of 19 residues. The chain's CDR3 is CASSTEGTQGLRSNQPQHF. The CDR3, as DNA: TGTGCCAGCAGCACCGAGGGGACGCAAGGCCTGAGGAGCAATCAGCCCCAGCATTTT.

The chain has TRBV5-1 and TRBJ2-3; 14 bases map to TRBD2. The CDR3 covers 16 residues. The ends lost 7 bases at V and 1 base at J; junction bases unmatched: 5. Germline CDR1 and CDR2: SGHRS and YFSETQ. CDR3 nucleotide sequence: TGCGCCAGCTCCGGGACTAGCGGGAGCCGCACAGATACGCAGTATTTT. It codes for CASSGTSGSRTDTQYF.

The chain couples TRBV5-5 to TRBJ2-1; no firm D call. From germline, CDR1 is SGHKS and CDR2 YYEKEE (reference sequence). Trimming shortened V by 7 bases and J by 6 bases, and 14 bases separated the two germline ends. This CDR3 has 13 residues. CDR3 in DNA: TGTGCCAGCTTACCAGTATCACTCAATGAGCAGTTCTTC. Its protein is CASLPVSLNEQFF.

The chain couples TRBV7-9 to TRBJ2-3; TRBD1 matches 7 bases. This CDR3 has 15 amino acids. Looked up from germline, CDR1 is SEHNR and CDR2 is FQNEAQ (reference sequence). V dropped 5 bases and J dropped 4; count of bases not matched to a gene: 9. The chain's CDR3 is CASSRQGGGADTQYF. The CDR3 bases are TGTGCCAGCAGCCGACAGGGTGGAGGCGCAGATACGCAGTATTTT. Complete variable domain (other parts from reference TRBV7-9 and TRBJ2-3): DTGVSQNPRHKITKRGQNVTFRCDPISEHNRLYWYRQTLGQGPEFLTYFQNEAQLEKSRLLSDRFSAERPKGSFSTLEIQRTEQGDSAMYLCASSRQGGGADTQYFGPGTRLTVL.

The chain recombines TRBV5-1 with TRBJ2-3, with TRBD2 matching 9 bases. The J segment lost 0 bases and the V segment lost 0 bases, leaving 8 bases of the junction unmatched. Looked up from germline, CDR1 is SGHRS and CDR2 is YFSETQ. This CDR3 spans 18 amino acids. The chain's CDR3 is CASSLGVAGAPSTDTQYF. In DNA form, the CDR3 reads TGCGCCAGCAGCTTGGGAGTAGCGGGGGCTCCTAGCACAGATACGCAGTATTTT. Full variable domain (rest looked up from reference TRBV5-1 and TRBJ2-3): KAGVTQTPRYLIKTRGQQVTLSCSPISGHRSVSWYQQTPGQGLQFLFEYFSETQRNKGNFPGRFSGRQFSNSRSEMNVSTLELGDSALYLCASSLGVAGAPSTDTQYFGPGTRLTVL.

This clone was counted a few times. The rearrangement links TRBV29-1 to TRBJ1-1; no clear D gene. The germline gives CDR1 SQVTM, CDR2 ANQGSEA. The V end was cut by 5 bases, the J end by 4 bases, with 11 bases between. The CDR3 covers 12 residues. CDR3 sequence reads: CSVREFGTEAFF. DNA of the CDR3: TGCAGCGTTAGGGAGTTCGGCACTGAAGCTTTCTTT.

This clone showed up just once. In DNA form, the CDR3 reads TGTGCCTGGGGCTTATTGTTGGGCGGAGGTGAGCAGTTCTTC. Encoded protein: CAWGLLLGGGEQFF. The V and J genes are TRBV30 and TRBJ2-1; perhaps TRBD2 as D (5 bases). Deletions cut 5 bases from V and 9 bases from J, with 20 bases between. CDR1 is GTSNPN, CDR2 SVGIG, per germline (reference sequence). This CDR3 contains 14 residues. Supplemented by reference TRBV30 and TRBJ2-1, the full variable domain reads SQTIHQWPATLVQPVGSPLSLECTVEGTSNPNLYWYRQAAGRGLQLLFYSVGIGQISSEVPQNLSASRPQDRQFILSSKKLLLSDSGFYLCAWGLLLGGGEQFFGPGTRLTVL.

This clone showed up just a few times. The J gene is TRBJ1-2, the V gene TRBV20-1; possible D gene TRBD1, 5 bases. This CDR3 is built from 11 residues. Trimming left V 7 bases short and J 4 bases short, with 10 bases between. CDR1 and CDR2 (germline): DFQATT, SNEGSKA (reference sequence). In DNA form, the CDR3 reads TGCAGTGATAAGACAGCCTATGGCTACACCTTC. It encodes CSDKTAYGYTF.

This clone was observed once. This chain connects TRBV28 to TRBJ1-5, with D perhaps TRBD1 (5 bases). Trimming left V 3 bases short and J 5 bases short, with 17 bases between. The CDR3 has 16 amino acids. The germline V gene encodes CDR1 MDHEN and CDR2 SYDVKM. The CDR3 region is CASSLNAGTYDQPQHF. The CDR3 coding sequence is TGTGCCAGCAGTTTGAACGCCGGGACTTACGATCAGCCCCAGCATTTT.

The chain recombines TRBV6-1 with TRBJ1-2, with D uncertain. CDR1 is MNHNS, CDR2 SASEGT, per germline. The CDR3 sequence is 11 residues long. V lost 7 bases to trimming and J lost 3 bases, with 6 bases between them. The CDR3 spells CASKADYGYTF. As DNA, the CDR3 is TGTGCCAGCAAGGCGGACTATGGCTACACCTTC.

CDR3 coding DNA: TGCGCCAGCAGCTACGGACAGGGTGGGACTGAAGCTTTCTTT. Protein: CASSYGQGGTEAFF. The rearrangement joins TRBV5-1 to TRBJ1-1, with 8 positions matching TRBD1. The CDR3 totals 14 residues. In germline, CDR1 is SGHRS, CDR2 YFSETQ. The ends lost 3 bases at V and 5 bases at J; junction bases unmatched: 6.

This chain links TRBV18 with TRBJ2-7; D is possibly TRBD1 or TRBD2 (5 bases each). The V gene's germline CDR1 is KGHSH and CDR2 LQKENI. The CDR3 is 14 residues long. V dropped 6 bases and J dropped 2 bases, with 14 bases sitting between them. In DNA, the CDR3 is TGTGCCAGCTCTACGGGGCAGAAGCCCTACGAGCAGTACTTC. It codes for CASSTGQKPYEQYF.

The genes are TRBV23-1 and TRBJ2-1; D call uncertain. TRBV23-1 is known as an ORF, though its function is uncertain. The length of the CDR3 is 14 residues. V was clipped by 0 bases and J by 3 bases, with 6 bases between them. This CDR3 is CASSQSGCYNEQFF. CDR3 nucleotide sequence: TGCGCCAGCAGTCAATCAGGGTGCTACAATGAGCAGTTCTTC.

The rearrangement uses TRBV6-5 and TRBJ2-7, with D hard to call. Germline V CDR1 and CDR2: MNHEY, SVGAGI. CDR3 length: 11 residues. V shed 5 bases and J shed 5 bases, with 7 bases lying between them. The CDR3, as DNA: TGTGCCAGCAGTCGGGCCGACGAGCAGTACTTC. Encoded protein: CASSRADEQYF.

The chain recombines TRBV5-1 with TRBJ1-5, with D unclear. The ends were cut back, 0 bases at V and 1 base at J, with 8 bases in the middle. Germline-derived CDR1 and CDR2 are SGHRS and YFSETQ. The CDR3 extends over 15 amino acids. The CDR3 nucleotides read TGCGCCAGCAGCTTGGACCCGGGGAGCAATCAGCCCCAGCATTTT. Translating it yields CASSLDPGSNQPQHF.

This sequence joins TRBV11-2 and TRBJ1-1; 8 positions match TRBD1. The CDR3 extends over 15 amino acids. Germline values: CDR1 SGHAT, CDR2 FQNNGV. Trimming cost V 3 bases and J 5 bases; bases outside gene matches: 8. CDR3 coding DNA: TGTGCCAGCAGCTTCAACCAGGGGGCCCAGACTGAAGCTTTCTTT. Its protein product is CASSFNQGAQTEAFF.

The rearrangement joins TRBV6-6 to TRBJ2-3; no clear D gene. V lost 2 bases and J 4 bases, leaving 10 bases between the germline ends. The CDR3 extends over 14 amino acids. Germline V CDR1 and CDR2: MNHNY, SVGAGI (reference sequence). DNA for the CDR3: TGTGCCAGCAGTTACGACCAGTGGGCAGATACGCAGTATTTT. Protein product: CASSYDQWADTQYF.

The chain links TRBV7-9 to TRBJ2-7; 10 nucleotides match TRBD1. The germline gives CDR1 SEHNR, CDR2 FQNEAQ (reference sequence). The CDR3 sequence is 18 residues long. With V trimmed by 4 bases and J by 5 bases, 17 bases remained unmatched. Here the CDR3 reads CASSSTGTGALFRDEQYF. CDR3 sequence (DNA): TGTGCCAGCAGCTCCACCGGGACAGGGGCCCTTTTTAGGGACGAGCAGTACTTC.

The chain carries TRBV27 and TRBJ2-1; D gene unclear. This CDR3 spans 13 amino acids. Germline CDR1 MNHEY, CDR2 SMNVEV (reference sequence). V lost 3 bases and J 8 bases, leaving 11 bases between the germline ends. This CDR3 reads CASSFVSGHEQFF. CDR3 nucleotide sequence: TGTGCCAGCAGTTTCGTCAGTGGCCATGAGCAGTTCTTC.

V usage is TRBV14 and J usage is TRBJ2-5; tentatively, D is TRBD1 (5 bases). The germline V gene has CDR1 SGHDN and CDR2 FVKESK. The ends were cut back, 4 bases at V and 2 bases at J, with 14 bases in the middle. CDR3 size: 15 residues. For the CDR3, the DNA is TGTGCCAGCAGCCCAATGTGGGGCAAACAAGAGACCCAGTACTTC. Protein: CASSPMWGKQETQYF.

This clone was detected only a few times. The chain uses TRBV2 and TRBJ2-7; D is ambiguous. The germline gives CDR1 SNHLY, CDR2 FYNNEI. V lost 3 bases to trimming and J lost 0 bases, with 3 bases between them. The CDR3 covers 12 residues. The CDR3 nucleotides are TGTGCCAGCAGTGAGTTCTCCTACGAGCAGTACTTC. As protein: CASSEFSYEQYF.

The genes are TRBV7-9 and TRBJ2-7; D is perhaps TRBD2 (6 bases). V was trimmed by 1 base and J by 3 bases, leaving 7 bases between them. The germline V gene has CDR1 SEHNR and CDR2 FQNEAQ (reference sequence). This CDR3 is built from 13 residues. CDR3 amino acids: CASSLGDFYEQYF. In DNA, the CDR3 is TGTGCCAGCAGCTTAGGGGACTTCTACGAGCAGTACTTC.